This T cell receptor (beta chain) was observed in a study of T cells in localized non-small cell lung cancer. The CDR3 has 14 amino acids. V was clipped by 3 bases and J by 6 bases; unmatched bases: 6. The germline gives CDR1 MNHEY, CDR2 SMNVEV (reference sequence). Points on this clone: Antigen: not known.

This table comes from immunoSEQ multiplex PCR, and its TCRdb copy is limited to in-frame clones, with some not included. Here the sample spans over 20,000 clones, 75% to 90% being singletons. Study results and caveats: As only one tumor region underwent sequencing, heterogeneity remains possible. Longer survival (overall) was linked to higher T cell density in blood. Among the tissues sampled, uninvolved adjacent lung had the highest T cell clonality, above tumor.

The source was peripheral blood, collected before any cancer treatment. V is TRBV27 and J is TRBJ1-1, with TRBD1 matching 8 bases. This sequence was found in a female donor over 55 with stage I lung adenocarcinoma. CDR3 bases: TGTGCCAGCAGTTTCGGACAGGGATTCGCTGAAGCTTTCTTT. Translated: CASSFGQGFAEAFF.